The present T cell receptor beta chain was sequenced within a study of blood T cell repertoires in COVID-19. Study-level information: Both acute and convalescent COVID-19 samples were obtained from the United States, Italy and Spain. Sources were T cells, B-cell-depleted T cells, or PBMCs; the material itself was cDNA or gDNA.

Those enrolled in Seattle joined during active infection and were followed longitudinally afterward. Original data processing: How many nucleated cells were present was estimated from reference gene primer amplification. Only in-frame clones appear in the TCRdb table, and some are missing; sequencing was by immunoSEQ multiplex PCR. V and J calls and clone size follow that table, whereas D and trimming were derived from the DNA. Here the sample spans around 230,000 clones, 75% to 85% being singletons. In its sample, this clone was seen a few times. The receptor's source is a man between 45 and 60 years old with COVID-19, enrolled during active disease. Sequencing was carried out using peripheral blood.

The CDR3 is CASSQTSGVGADTQYF. In DNA form, the CDR3 reads TGTGCCAGCAGCCAGACCTCCGGGGTAGGCGCAGATACGCAGTATTTT. This chain uses TRBV3-1 (or the pseudogene TRBV3-2) with TRBJ2-3; TRBD2 might be the D (5 bases). Per germline, CDR1 LGHDT and CDR2 YNNKEL (reference sequence). CDR3 length: 16 amino acids. The V and J ends lost 3 bases and 4 bases respectively, with 17 bases between them.